Shown below are 17 T cell receptor beta chains from a single sample sequenced in a study of T cells in Graves' hyperthyroidism and ophthalmopathy. RNA transcripts gave rise to amplified TCR beta CDR3 regions. HTBI primers were used for first-round RT-PCR of the TCR CDR3. TCRdb redid the calling of the multiplex PCR reads with MiXCR, one entry per CDR3 protein. The sample holds 200,000 to 250,000 distinct CDR3 sequences, approximately 25% seen once. Sequences were obtained from blood. The receptor set was obtained from a woman aged 40 to 50 with Graves' ophthalmopathy.

In this sample, this clonotype turned up many times. The chain links TRBV12-3 or TRBV12-4 to TRBJ2-3, with 9 bases lining up with TRBD2. The CDR3 sequence is 14 residues long. For the CDR3, the DNA is TGTGTTAGCGGGAGCACCCGGAGGACAGATACGCAGTATTTT. Translated: CVSGSTRRTDTQYF.

There are many counts of this clonotype. As DNA, the CDR3 is TGTGCCAGCAGCTTAGTCGGTGGGAGAGGGGAGACCCAGTACTTC. Translated: CASSLVGGRGETQYF. This chain links TRBV7-6 with TRBJ2-5; D possibly corresponds to TRBD2 (5 bases). Trimming took 1 base from V and 5 from J, leaving 14 bases between them. CDR1 and CDR2 (germline): SGHVS, FNYEAQ. The CDR3 runs to 15 residues.

At least ten counts were recorded for this clonotype. This sequence joins TRBV19 and TRBJ2-5; maybe TRBD2 (6 bases). CDR3 length equals 14 residues. Looked up from germline, CDR1 is LNHDA and CDR2 is SQIVND (reference sequence). Trimming removed 3 bases at V and 5 bases at J, with 13 bases between. DNA of the CDR3: TGTGCCAGTAGTATTGCCGGGAGTTACGAGACCCAGTACTTC. Its translation is CASSIAGSYETQYF. The variable domain in full, completed from reference TRBV19 and TRBJ2-5, reads DGGITQSPKYLFRKEGQNVTLSCEQNLNHDAMYWYRQDPGQGLRLIYYSQIVNDFQKGDIAEGYSVSREKKESFPLTVTSAQKNPTAFYLCASSIAGSYETQYFGPGTRLLVL.

This clonotype was counted ten times or more. The rearrangement joins TRBV6-5 to TRBJ2-2; TRBD2 matches at 8 bases. This CDR3 contains 14 residues. The ends lost 6 bases at V and 1 base at J; junction bases unmatched: 1. In germline, CDR1 is MNHEY, CDR2 SVGAGI. The CDR3 loop reads CASSLAGNTGELFF. CDR3 nucleotides: TGTGCCAGCAGCCTAGCGGGGAACACCGGGGAGCTGTTTTTT.

This clonotype was seen many times. The chain recombines TRBV6-5 with TRBJ1-5, with 7 bases lining up with TRBD1. J lost 0 bases, V lost 6 bases, and 5 bases had no gene match. The CDR3 covers 15 residues. The V gene's germline CDR1 is MNHEY and CDR2 SVGAGI. The CDR3, as DNA: TGTGCCAGCAGGCCCGGGACAGTTAGCAATCAGCCCCAGCATTTT. Its protein product is CASRPGTVSNQPQHF.

The chain is built from TRBV24-1 and TRBJ2-5; 7 nucleotides line up with TRBD2. Germline-derived CDR1 and CDR2 are KGHDR and SFDVKD. J gave up 4 bases and V 3 bases, and 10 bases lay outside the gene matches. CDR3 length: 16 residues. As DNA, the CDR3 is TGTGCCACCAGTGATACTGGGGAGGGTTCGGGAGAGACCCAGTACTTC. Translation gives CATSDTGEGSGETQYF.

In this sample, this clonotype turned up a few times. The J gene is TRBJ2-2, the V gene TRBV12-3 or TRBV12-4, with 7 bases that match TRBD1. This CDR3 spans 16 amino acids. The V and J ends lost 5 bases and 6 bases, in that order; junction bases with no gene match: 12. Written as DNA, the CDR3 is TGTGCCAGCAGTACCACAGGGGACCTAGTTTCCGGGGAGCTGTTTTTT. Its translation: CASSTTGDLVSGELFF.

This clonotype has at least ten counts. The chain links TRBV5-1 to TRBJ2-7, with D maybe TRBD2 (6 bases). CDR1 and CDR2 from the germline V gene are SGHRS and YFSETQ. V dropped 2 bases and J dropped 2 bases, with 11 bases sitting between them. The CDR3 is 14 residues long. Here the CDR3 reads CASSLNSGAYEQYF. The CDR3 DNA follows: TGCGCCAGCAGCTTAAATAGCGGCGCCTACGAGCAGTACTTC.

Ten or more counts support this clonotype. This rearrangement joins TRBV18 to TRBJ2-7; D unresolved. The CDR3 totals 14 residues. Germline V gene data show CDR1 as KGHSH and CDR2 as LQKENI. V was trimmed by 0 bases and J by 0 bases, leaving 6 bases between them. CDR3 in amino acids: CASSPPTSSYEQYF. The CDR3 DNA follows: TGTGCCAGCTCACCACCGACGAGCTCCTACGAGCAGTACTTC.

This clonotype appeared many times. V usage is TRBV7-8 and J usage is TRBJ2-7; 7 positions agree with TRBD1. The V segment lost 5 bases and the J segment 6 bases; nucleotides outside the gene matches: 7. Germline V lookup: CDR1 SGHVS, CDR2 FQNEAQ. This CDR3 is 13 amino acids long. This CDR3 is CASSGYRGSEQYF. CDR3 bases: TGTGCCAGCAGCGGATACAGGGGCTCCGAGCAGTACTTC.

The CDR3: CASSTRGATEAFF. In DNA form, the CDR3 reads TGTGCCAGTAGTACCAGGGGGGCCACTGAAGCTTTCTTT. The rearrangement joins TRBV19 to TRBJ1-1; the match to TRBD1 covers 7 bases. Germline CDR1 LNHDA, CDR2 SQIVND (reference sequence). CDR3 length equals 13 residues. The V gene end was trimmed by 4 bases and the J gene end by 4 bases; junction bases not matched to a gene: 3. The full variable domain, in which reference TRBV19 and TRBJ1-1 provide the parts outside the CDR3, is DGGITQSPKYLFRKEGQNVTLSCEQNLNHDAMYWYRQDPGQGLRLIYYSQIVNDFQKGDIAEGYSVSREKKESFPLTVTSAQKNPTAFYLCASSTRGATEAFFGQGTRLTVV.

This chain uses TRBV10-3 with TRBJ2-5; no definite D call. Germline CDR1 ENHRY, CDR2 SYGVKD. The CDR3 is made up of 13 amino acids. V lost 2 bases, J lost 3 bases, and 7 bases lay in between. The CDR3 protein is CAISEMKKETQYF. CDR3 in DNA: TGTGCCATCAGTGAGATGAAGAAAGAGACCCAGTACTTC.

This chain joins TRBV19 and TRBJ1-1; possibly TRBD1 for D (6 bases). V lost 2 bases and J lost 3, with 13 bases in between. The CDR3 has 15 residues. Germline loops: CDR1 LNHDA, CDR2 SQIVND (reference sequence). The CDR3 region is CASSIPTGLDTEAFF. The CDR3 nucleotides read TGTGCCAGTAGTATACCCACAGGGCTGGACACTGAAGCTTTCTTT. Based on the CDR3 plus reference TRBV19 and TRBJ1-1, the full variable domain is DGGITQSPKYLFRKEGQNVTLSCEQNLNHDAMYWYRQDPGQGLRLIYYSQIVNDFQKGDIAEGYSVSREKKESFPLTVTSAQKNPTAFYLCASSIPTGLDTEAFFGQGTRLTVV.

The chain combines TRBV28 with TRBJ2-7; D unclear. The CDR3 runs to 13 residues. Germline assignment: CDR1 MDHEN and CDR2 SYDVKM. Between the trimmed V and J ends, which lost 6 bases and 7 bases, there was a span of 16 bases. This CDR3 reads CASSLLRPREQYF. In nucleotides, the CDR3 is TGTGCCAGCAGCCTACTACGACCTAGGGAGCAGTACTTC.

This clonotype was seen at least ten times. This sequence joins TRBV4-1 and TRBJ2-3, with D perhaps matching TRBD2 (5 bases). V gave up 2 bases and J gave up 0 bases, with 15 bases separating them. CDR3 length: 17 amino acids. Germline values: CDR1 MGHRA, CDR2 YSYEKL. CDR3 coding DNA: TGCGCCAGCAGCCAATTAGCGACCACGTCTAGCACAGATACGCAGTATTTT. Translating gives CASSQLATTSSTDTQYF.

The CDR3 sequence: CASSQAGQGLETQYF. The CDR3 DNA reads TGCGCCAGCAGCCAAGCAGGACAGGGTTTAGAGACCCAGTACTTC. The V and J genes are TRBV4-1 and TRBJ2-5; 8 bases map to TRBD1. CDR1 is MGHRA and CDR2 is YSYEKL in the germline V gene. CDR3 length: 15 amino acids. J lost 4 bases, V lost 1 base, and 5 bases had no gene match.

This clonotype appeared many times. The chain carries TRBV28 and TRBJ2-7; TRBD1 agrees at 8 bases. This CDR3 is built from 15 residues. J was trimmed by 2 bases and V by 6 bases; bases with no gene match: 9. CDR1 and CDR2 from the germline V gene are MDHEN and SYDVKM. The CDR3 loop is CASSPWQGAAYEQYF. The CDR3 DNA follows: TGTGCCAGCAGCCCATGGCAGGGGGCGGCCTACGAGCAGTACTTC.